The 3 T cell receptor beta chains given below trace back to one sample, sequenced in a study of shared clonotypes between healthy human individuals. Produced via immunoSEQ multiplex PCR; TCRdb's table is partial and in-frame only. The table lists about 2 million clones, approximately 94% of them singletons. CD45RO-negative cells were positively selected for CCR7, leaving out terminally differentiated effector memory CD45RA+ cells. The sequenced sample was naive CD8+ T cells sorted from blood. These receptor sequences come from a man aged 18 to 30 in good health.

This clone occurred once. The J gene is TRBJ2-3, the V gene TRBV27, with 9 bases identical to TRBD2. The ends lost 5 bases at V and 2 bases at J; junction bases unmatched: 11. This CDR3 contains 17 residues. CDR1 MNHEY and CDR2 SMNVEV come from the germline V gene (reference sequence). The CDR3 here is CASSPGLAALTTDTQYF. CDR3 nucleotides: TGTGCCAGCAGTCCGGGACTAGCAGCCTTAACCACAGATACGCAGTATTTT.

The chain uses TRBV7-2 and TRBJ2-1; D is unclear. The germline CDR1 and CDR2 sequences are SGHTA and FQGNSA. V was cut by 1 base and J by 8 bases, with 12 bases left in between. The CDR3 extends over 14 amino acids. The CDR3 DNA sequence: TGTGCCAGCAGCTTAGGCGTCTATGCGGATGAGCAGTTCTTC. Amino acids: CASSLGVYADEQFF.

The chain joins TRBV11-2 to TRBJ2-7; possibly TRBD1 or TRBD2 for D (7 bases each). This CDR3 region has 15 residues. Trimming removed 1 base at V and 3 bases at J, with 13 bases between. Germline CDR1 is SGHAT and CDR2 is FQNNGV. The CDR3 coding sequence is TGTGCCAGCAGCTTAGGCAGGGGGGGATACTACGAGCAGTACTTC. Encoded protein: CASSLGRGGYYEQYF.